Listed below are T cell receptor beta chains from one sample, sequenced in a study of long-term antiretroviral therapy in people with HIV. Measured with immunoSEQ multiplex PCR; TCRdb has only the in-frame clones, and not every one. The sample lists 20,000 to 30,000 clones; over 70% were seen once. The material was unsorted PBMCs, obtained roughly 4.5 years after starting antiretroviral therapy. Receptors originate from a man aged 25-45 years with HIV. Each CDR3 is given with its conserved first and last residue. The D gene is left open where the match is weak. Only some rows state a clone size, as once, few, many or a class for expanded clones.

TGTGCCAGTCGCTACACGAACACTGAAGCTTTCTTT,CASRYTNTEAFF,TRBV19,NA,NA,TRBJ1-1
TGTGCCTGGGACACAGGGGTTGGGGCCAACGTCCTGACTTTC,CAWDTGVGANVLTF,TRBV30,TRBD1,NA,TRBJ2-6
TGTGCCATCAGTGAGGTGGATAGCGGGAGATTTTTGGCCGGGGAGCTGTTTTTT,CAISEVDSGRFLAGELFF,TRBV10-3,TRBD2,few,TRBJ2-2
TGTGCCAGCAGTGACGGTGGGGTCCCCTTGAATGGCTACACCTTC,CASSDGGVPLNGYTF,TRBV6-4,NA,NA,TRBJ1-2
TGTGCTAGTGGTTTGACAAATCTCCAAACCGGGGAGCTGTTTTTT,CASGLTNLQTGELFF,TRBV12-5,NA,once,TRBJ2-2
TGTGCCATCAAGGACGGGAGGACAGATACGCAGTATTTT,CAIKDGRTDTQYF,TRBV10-3,TRBD2,NA,TRBJ2-3
TGTGCCAGTAGTATGGGAACAGGGGGCGCGAGGAAACTGTTTTTT,CASSMGTGGARKLFF,TRBV19,TRBD1,NA,TRBJ1-4
TGTGCCAGCAGTTCCCAAGGAAATATGGGGAAACTGTTTTTT,CASSSQGNMGKLFF,TRBV27,NA,NA,TRBJ1-4
TGTGCCAGCAGTGTCGTCTTGTCCACTAATGAAAAACTGTTTTTT,CASSVVLSTNEKLFF,TRBV6-1,NA,NA,TRBJ1-4
TGTGCCAGCAGCCGACAGGGCCCCAGCACAGATACGCAGTATTTT,CASSRQGPSTDTQYF,TRBV7-3,TRBD1,NA,TRBJ2-3
TGTGCCAAAACAGGTGATAGCAATCAGCCCCAGCATTTT,CAKTGDSNQPQHF,TRBV27,NA,NA,TRBJ1-5
TGTGCCAGCAGCTTGGATGGCGTCGTCGGAGGCTCTGGAAACACCATATATTTT,CASSLDGVVGGSGNTIYF,TRBV5-5,NA,few,TRBJ1-3
TGTGCCAGCAGCTTGGGAGGGAACACTGAAGCTTTCTTT,CASSLGGNTEAFF,TRBV5-8,NA,NA,TRBJ1-1
TGCGCCAGCAGCGAACCGGGACAGATTAACTATGGCTACACCTTC,CASSEPGQINYGYTF,TRBV5-1,TRBD1,NA,TRBJ1-2
TGTGCCAGCAGCTCGGGTGTATCTAGCAATCAGCCCCAGCATTTT,CASSSGVSSNQPQHF,TRBV9,NA,NA,TRBJ1-5
TGTGCCAGCAGCTTAAGTCGGATGAATTCACCCCTCCACTTT,CASSLSRMNSPLHF,TRBV7-9,NA,NA,TRBJ1-6
TGTGCCATCAGCGGACACGGGAGGGCACCGGGGAACGAGCAGTACTTC,CAISGHGRAPGNEQYF,TRBV10-3,TRBD2,NA,TRBJ2-7
TGTGCCAGCAGTTACGGACAGGGGGCGGATGGCTACACCTTC,CASSYGQGADGYTF,TRBV6-5,TRBD1,NA,TRBJ1-2
TGTGCCAGCACCGGAAGCGGGAGCCTCTACAATGAGCAGTTCTTC,CASTGSGSLYNEQFF,TRBV7-9,TRBD2,NA,TRBJ2-1
TGTGCCAGCAGCTACGGACAGACCGGAGACGAGCAGTACTTC,CASSYGQTGDEQYF,TRBV5-6,NA,once,TRBJ2-7
TGTGCCAGTAGCCTCCGGGACAGGGGTGGATGGAGCAATCAGCCCCAGCATTTT,CASSLRDRGGWSNQPQHF,TRBV19,TRBD1,NA,TRBJ1-5
TGTGCCAGCAGTCCACACGAGGGTATAGGTTACAATGAGCAGTTCTTC,CASSPHEGIGYNEQFF,TRBV28,NA,NA,TRBJ2-1
TGTGCCAGCAGCGAACAGGGGGCAGTTGATTCACCCCTCCACTTT,CASSEQGAVDSPLHF,TRBV2,TRBD1,once,TRBJ1-6
TGTGCCAGCCGGGAGGACAGGGCTGGGTCCAAAAACATTCAGTACTTC,CASREDRAGSKNIQYF,TRBV10-3,NA,NA,TRBJ2-4
TGTGCCAGCAACGGGGACCTGAAGTATTTT,CASNGDLKYF,TRBV11-3,NA,NA,TRBJ2-3
TGTGCCAGCAGCCAAGTAGGAATTGGAGGGTACGAGCAGTACTTC,CASSQVGIGGYEQYF,TRBV5-4,NA,NA,TRBJ2-7
TGCGCCAGCAGCTTGGCCGGGACGGAAGGCGCCTACACCTTC,CASSLAGTEGAYTF,TRBV5-1,NA,few,TRBJ1-2
TGTGCCAGCAGCTTAGACCTGAGGCAGGGATCTTCTGGAAACACCATATATTTT,CASSLDLRQGSSGNTIYF,TRBV7-6,NA,NA,TRBJ1-3
TGTGCCTGGAGTGTGGTACACCTCCAAGCTTTCTTT,CAWSVVHLQAFF,TRBV30,NA,once,TRBJ1-1
TGTGCCAGCAGCGGGGGGCAGGGCACAGATACGCAGTATTTT,CASSGGQGTDTQYF,TRBV2,NA,NA,TRBJ2-3
TGTGCCAGCAGCTCCGGACTAGCGGGATTAAGCGGGGAGCTGTTTTTT,CASSSGLAGLSGELFF,TRBV5-4,TRBD2,NA,TRBJ2-2
TGTGCCAGCAGCATGAGGGACGGCACAGATACGCAGTATTTT,CASSMRDGTDTQYF,TRBV7-8,NA,NA,TRBJ2-3
TGTGCCAGCAGTGAAAGGGGGGGAAGCTATGGCTACACCTTC,CASSERGGSYGYTF,TRBV6-1,NA,few,TRBJ1-2
TGTGCCAGCAGTGAACACCGGAGCTCCTATAATTCACCCCTCCACTTT,CASSEHRSSYNSPLHF,TRBV6-1,NA,NA,TRBJ1-6
TGCACCAGCAGCTTGAGGGCGCGCGGGGGCAGGACTAACACAGATACGCAGTATTTT,CTSSLRARGGRTNTDTQYF,TRBV5-1,NA,once,TRBJ2-3
TGTGCCAGCAGTTACCAGGGGGGTTCTACGTCCGAGCAGTACTTC,CASSYQGGSTSEQYF,TRBV6-6,NA,NA,TRBJ2-7
TGTGCCAGCAGCGCTTCATCTGGAAACACCATATATTTT,CASSASSGNTIYF,TRBV9,NA,NA,TRBJ1-3
TGTGCCAGCAGTGGCGGTAGCGGGGACCTCACCGGGGAGCTGTTTTTT,CASSGGSGDLTGELFF,TRBV2,TRBD2,NA,TRBJ2-2
TGCAGAGGGATCAGGAACAACGACAATGAGCAGTTCTTC,CRGIRNNDNEQFF,TRBV29-1,NA,NA,TRBJ2-1
TGTGCCAGCAGCGAGGACGACACCGGGGAGCTGTTTTTT,CASSEDDTGELFF,TRBV6-4,NA,NA,TRBJ2-2
TGTGCCAGCAGCCCCGCCCAGGGGGAGTTCACAGATACGCAGTATTTT,CASSPAQGEFTDTQYF,TRBV7-9,TRBD1,once,TRBJ2-3
TGTGCCAGCTCACCACCCGGGGCTAACTATGGCTACACCTTC,CASSPPGANYGYTF,TRBV18,NA,few,TRBJ1-2
TGTGCCAGCAGGTACGCGGTCTGGGGCGAGCAGTACTTC,CASRYAVWGEQYF,TRBV6-5,NA,NA,TRBJ2-7
TGCGCCAGCAGCCAAGAGTCTTTCCCGCGGGATCCGGCAGATACGCAGTATTTT,CASSQESFPRDPADTQYF,TRBV4-3,NA,NA,TRBJ2-3
TGTGCCAGCAGTTACCTAGCCAGAGAGACCCAGTACTTC,CASSYLARETQYF,TRBV6-5,NA,NA,TRBJ2-5
TGTGCTAGTGGTTCAACAGGGGTCCCTTACGAGCAGTACTTC,CASGSTGVPYEQYF,TRBV12-5,TRBD1,NA,TRBJ2-7
TGTGCCACTTCCCCGGACAGGCTCACTTCCTACGAGCAGTACTTC,CATSPDRLTSYEQYF,TRBV27,TRBD1,few,TRBJ2-7
TGCGCCAGCAGCTCGGCCGGGACAGGGTTAGGACTGTCCTATAATTCACCCCTCCACTTT,CASSSAGTGLGLSYNSPLHF,TRBV5-1,TRBD1,NA,TRBJ1-6
TGTGCCAGCAGTTTACGGCGGGAAACTGGCGGGAGGGCCTCCTACGAGCAGTACTTC,CASSLRRETGGRASYEQYF,TRBV27,TRBD2,NA,TRBJ2-7
TGTGCCAGCAGAGTAGGAGGGGTTGGCACAGATACGCAGTATTTT,CASRVGGVGTDTQYF,TRBV2,NA,NA,TRBJ2-3
TGTGCCAGCAGTGACGGGTCTCACTATGGCTACACCTTC,CASSDGSHYGYTF,TRBV6-4,NA,NA,TRBJ1-2
TGTGCCAGCAGTTTGGACAGGGAGTCCGGGGAGCTGTTTTTT,CASSLDRESGELFF,TRBV28,TRBD1,NA,TRBJ2-2
TGTGCCAGCAGCTTAGTAGGGCGGGACATTAACACCATATATTTT,CASSLVGRDINTIYF,TRBV7-2,NA,NA,TRBJ1-3
TGTGCCAGCAGCTTTTTTATTAGCGGGGGGGGCGGGTTGGATACGCAGTATTTT,CASSFFISGGGGLDTQYF,TRBV7-2,TRBD2,NA,TRBJ2-3
TGTGCCAGTAGCTGGGGGACTAGCGGGAGCTACGAGCAGTACTTC,CASSWGTSGSYEQYF,TRBV19,TRBD2,few,TRBJ2-7
TGTGCCAGCAGTTTATCCAGTGGGAGCAATCAGCCCCAGCATTTT,CASSLSSGSNQPQHF,TRBV28,NA,NA,TRBJ1-5